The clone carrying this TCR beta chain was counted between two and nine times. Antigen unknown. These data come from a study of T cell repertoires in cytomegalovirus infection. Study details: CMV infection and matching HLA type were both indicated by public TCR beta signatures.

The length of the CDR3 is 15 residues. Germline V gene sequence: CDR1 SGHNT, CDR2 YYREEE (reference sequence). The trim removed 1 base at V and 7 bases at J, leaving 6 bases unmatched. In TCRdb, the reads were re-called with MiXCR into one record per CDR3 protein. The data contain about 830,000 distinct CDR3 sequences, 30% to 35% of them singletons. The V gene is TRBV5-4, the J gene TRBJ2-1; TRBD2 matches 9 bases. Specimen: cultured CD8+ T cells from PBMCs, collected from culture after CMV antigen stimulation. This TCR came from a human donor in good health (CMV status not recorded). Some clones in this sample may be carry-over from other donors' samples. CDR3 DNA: TGTGCCAGCAGCTTGAAGCGGGAGGTTAGTAATGAGCAGTTCTTC. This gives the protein CASSLKREVSNEQFF.